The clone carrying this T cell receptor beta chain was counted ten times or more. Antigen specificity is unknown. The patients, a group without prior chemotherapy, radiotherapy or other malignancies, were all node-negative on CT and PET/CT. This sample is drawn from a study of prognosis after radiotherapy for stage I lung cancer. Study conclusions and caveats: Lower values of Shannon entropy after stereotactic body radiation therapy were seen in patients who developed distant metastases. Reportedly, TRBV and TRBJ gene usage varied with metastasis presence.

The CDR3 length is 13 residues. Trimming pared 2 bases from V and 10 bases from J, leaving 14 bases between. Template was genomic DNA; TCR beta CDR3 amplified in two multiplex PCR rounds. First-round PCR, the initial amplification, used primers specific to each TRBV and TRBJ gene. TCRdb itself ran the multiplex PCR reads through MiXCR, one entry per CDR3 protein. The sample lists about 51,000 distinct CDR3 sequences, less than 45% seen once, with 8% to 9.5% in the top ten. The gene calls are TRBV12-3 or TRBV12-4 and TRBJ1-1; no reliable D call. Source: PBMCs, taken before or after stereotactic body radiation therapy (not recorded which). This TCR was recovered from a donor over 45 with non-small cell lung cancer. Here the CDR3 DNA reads TGTGCCAGCAGTTTATCTCTCGGGGTAGGAGCTTTCTTT. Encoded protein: CASSLSLGVGAFF.